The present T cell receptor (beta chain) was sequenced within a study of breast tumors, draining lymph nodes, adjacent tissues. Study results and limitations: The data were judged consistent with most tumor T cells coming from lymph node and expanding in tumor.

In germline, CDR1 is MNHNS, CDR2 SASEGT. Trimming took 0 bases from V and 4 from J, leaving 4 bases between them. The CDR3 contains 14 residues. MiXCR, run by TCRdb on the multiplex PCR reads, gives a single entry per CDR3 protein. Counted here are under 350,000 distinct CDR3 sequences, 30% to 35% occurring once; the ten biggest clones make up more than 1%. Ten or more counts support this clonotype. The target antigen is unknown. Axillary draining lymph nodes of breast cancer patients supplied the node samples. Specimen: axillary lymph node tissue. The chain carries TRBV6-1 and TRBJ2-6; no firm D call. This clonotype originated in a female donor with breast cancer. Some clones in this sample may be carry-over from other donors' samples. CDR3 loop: CASSEASGANVLTF. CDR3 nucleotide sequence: TGTGCCAGCAGTGAAGCGTCCGGGGCCAACGTCCTGACTTTC.